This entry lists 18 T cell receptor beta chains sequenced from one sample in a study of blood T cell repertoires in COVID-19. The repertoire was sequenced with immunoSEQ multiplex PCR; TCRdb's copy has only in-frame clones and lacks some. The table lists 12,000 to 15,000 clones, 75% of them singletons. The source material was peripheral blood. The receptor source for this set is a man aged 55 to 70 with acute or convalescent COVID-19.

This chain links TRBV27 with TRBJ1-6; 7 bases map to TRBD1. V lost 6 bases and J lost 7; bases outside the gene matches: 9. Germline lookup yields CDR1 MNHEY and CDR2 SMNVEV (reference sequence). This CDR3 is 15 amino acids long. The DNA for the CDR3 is TGTGCCAGCAGCTATGTCGGGACAGACAATTCACCCCTCCACTTT. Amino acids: CASSYVGTDNSPLHF.

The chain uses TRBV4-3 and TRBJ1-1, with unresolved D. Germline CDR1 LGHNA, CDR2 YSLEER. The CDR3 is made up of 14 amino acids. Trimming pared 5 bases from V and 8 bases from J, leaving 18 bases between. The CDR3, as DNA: TGCGCCAGCAGCGCCAGGTATCACCAATCCGAAGCTTTCTTT. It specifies CASSARYHQSEAFF.

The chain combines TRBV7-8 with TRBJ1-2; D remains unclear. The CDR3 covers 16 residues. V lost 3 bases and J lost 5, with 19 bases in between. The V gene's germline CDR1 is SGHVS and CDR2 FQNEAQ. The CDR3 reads CASSFADMRGVYGYTF. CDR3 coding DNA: TGTGCCAGCAGCTTCGCCGACATGCGGGGAGTATATGGCTACACCTTC.

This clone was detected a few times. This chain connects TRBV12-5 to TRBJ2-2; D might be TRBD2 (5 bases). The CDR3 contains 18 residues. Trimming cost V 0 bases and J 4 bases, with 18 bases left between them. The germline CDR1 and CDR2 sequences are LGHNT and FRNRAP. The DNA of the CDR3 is TGTGCTAGTGGTTTGGTACGGCCCGCGAGCGGTCCCACCGGGGAGCTGTTTTTT. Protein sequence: CASGLVRPASGPTGELFF.

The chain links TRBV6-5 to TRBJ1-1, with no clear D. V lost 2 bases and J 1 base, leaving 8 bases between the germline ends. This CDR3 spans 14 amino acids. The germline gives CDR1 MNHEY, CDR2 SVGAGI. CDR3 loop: CASSYLSGNTEAFF. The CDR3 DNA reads TGTGCCAGCAGTTACCTCAGTGGGAACACTGAAGCTTTCTTT.

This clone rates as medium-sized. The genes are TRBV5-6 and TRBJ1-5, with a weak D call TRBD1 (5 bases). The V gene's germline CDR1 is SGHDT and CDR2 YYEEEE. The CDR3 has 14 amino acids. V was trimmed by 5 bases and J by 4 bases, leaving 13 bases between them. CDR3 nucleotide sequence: TGTGCCAGCAGTACACCCAGGGATAATCAGCCCCAGCATTTT. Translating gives CASSTPRDNQPQHF.

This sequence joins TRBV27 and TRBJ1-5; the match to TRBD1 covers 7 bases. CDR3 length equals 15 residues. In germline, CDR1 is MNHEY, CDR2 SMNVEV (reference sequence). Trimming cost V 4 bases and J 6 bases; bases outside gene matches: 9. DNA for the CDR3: TGTGCCAGCAGTTCCCGACAGGGAATGGTTCAGCCCCAGCATTTT. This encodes CASSSRQGMVQPQHF.

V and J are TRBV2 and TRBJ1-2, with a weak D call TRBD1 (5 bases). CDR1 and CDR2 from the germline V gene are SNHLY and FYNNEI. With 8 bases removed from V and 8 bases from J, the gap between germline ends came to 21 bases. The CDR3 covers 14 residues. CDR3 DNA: TGTGCCAGCGTACAATCGGAGGGGTGGTCGGGCTACACCTTC. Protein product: CASVQSEGWSGYTF.

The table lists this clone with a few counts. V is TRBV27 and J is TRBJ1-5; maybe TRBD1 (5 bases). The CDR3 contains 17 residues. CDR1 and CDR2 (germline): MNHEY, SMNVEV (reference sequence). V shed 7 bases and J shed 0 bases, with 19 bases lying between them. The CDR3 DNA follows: TGTGCCAGCAACGCAACTCCAGGGTACTTTAGCAATCAGCCCCAGCATTTT. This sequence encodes CASNATPGYFSNQPQHF.

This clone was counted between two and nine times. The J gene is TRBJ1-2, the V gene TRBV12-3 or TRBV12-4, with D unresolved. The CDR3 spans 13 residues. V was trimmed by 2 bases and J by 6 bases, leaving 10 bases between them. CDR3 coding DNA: TGTGCCAGCAGTTTACTGAGGGTTGATGGCTACACCTTC. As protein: CASSLLRVDGYTF.

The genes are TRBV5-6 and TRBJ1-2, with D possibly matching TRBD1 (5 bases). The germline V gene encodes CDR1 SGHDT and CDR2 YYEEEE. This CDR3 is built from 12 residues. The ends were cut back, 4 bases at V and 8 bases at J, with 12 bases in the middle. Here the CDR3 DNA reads TGTGCCAGCAGCCTGGGGAAGGGGGGCTACACCTTC. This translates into CASSLGKGGYTF.

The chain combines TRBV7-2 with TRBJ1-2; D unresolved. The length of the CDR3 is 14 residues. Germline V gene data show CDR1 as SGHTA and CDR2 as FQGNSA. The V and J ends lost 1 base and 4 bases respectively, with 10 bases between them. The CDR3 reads CASSLGLFGYGYTF. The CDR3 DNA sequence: TGTGCCAGCAGCTTAGGTCTGTTCGGCTATGGCTACACCTTC.

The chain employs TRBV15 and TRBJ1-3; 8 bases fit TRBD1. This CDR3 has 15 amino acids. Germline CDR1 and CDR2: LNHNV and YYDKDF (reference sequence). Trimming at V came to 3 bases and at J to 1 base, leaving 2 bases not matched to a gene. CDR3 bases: TGTGCCACCAGCAGTAACAGGGGGTCTGGAAACACCATATATTTT. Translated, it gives CATSSNRGSGNTIYF.

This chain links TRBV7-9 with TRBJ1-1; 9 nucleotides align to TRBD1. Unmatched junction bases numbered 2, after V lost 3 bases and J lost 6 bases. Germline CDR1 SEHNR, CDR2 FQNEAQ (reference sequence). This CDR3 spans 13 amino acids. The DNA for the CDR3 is TGTGCCAGCAGCTTGGGACAGGGATCTGAAGCTTTCTTT. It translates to CASSLGQGSEAFF.

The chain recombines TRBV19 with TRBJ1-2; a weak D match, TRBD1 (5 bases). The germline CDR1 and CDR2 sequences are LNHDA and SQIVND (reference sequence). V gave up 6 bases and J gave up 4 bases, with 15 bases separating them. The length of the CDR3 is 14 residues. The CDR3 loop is CASRPLDRTYGYTF. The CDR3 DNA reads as TGTGCCAGTAGGCCCTTAGACAGAACCTATGGCTACACCTTC.

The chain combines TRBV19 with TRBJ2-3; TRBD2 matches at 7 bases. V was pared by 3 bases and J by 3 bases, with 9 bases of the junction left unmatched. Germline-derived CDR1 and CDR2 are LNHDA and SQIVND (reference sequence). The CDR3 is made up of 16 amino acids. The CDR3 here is CASSIGTTYLTDTQYF. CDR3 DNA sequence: TGTGCCAGTAGTATCGGGACTACTTACCTGACAGATACGCAGTATTTT.

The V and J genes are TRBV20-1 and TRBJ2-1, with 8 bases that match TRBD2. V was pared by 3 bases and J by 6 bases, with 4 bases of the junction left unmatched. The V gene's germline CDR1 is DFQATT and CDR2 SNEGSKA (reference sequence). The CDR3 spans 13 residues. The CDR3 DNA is TGCAGTGCTAGTCCCGGGACTAGCAATGAGCAGTTCTTC. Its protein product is CSASPGTSNEQFF.

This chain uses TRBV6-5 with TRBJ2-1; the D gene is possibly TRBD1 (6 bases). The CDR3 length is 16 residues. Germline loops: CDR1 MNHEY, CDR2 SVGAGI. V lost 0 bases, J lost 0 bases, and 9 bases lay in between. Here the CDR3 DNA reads TGTGCCAGCAGTTACTCGGGGGCTAGCTCCTACAATGAGCAGTTCTTC. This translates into CASSYSGASSYNEQFF.